Listed below are T cell receptor beta chains from one sample, sequenced in a study of regulatory T cells in long-lasting Graves disease. Each CDR3 protein is one row after TCRdb ran MiXCR on the multiplex PCR reads. The sample includes under 250,000 distinct CDR3 sequences, over 20% of them seen just once. The sequenced sample was peripheral blood mononuclear cells (PBMCs), obtained at new diagnosis, from a patient treated with antithyroid drugs. Receptors were obtained from a female donor with Graves disease. Both conserved end residues are part of each CDR3. Each record gives: D gene, clone size, V gene, J gene, CDR3 protein, CDR3 DNA. D genes are given only for firm matches. Some rows have no size entry. The others give once, few or many, or a class for an expanded clone.

d_gene: .
abundance: many
v_gene: TRBV5-1
j_gene: TRBJ2-2
CDR3aa: CASQERTANTGELFF
CDR3nt: TGCGCCAGCCAGGAAAGAACCGCGAACACCGGGGAGCTGTTTTTT

d_gene: .
abundance: many
v_gene: TRBV10-3
j_gene: TRBJ2-3
CDR3aa: CAISPPDLQDTQYF
CDR3nt: TGTGCCATCAGTCCGCCGGACCTTCAAGATACGCAGTATTTT

d_gene: .
abundance: .
v_gene: TRBV27
j_gene: TRBJ1-6
CDR3aa: CASSRGTYNSPLHF
CDR3nt: TGTGCCAGCAGCAGGGGAACCTATAATTCACCCCTCCACTTT

d_gene: .
abundance: many
v_gene: TRBV20-1
j_gene: TRBJ2-2
CDR3aa: CSAPLKYTGELFF
CDR3nt: TGCAGTGCCCCCCTCAAATACACCGGGGAGCTGTTTTTT

d_gene: .
abundance: .
v_gene: TRBV20-1
j_gene: TRBJ1-1
CDR3aa: CSASKRANTEAFF
CDR3nt: TGCAGTGCTAGCAAACGGGCGAACACTGAAGCTTTCTTT

d_gene: TRBD1
abundance: .
v_gene: TRBV2
j_gene: TRBJ2-7
CDR3aa: CASRDRVPYEQYF
CDR3nt: TGTGCCAGTCGGGACAGGGTACCCTACGAGCAGTACTTC

d_gene: TRBD1
abundance: many
v_gene: TRBV20-1
j_gene: TRBJ2-5
CDR3aa: CSATTRTGGTETQYF
CDR3nt: TGCAGTGCTACAACTCGGACAGGGGGCACAGAGACCCAGTACTTC

d_gene: .
abundance: many
v_gene: TRBV11-3
j_gene: TRBJ2-7
CDR3aa: CASSLDSDEQYF
CDR3nt: TGTGCCAGCAGCTTAGATTCTGACGAGCAGTACTTC

d_gene: .
abundance: many
v_gene: TRBV7-8
j_gene: TRBJ2-5
CDR3aa: CASSNRPGVFETQYF
CDR3nt: TGTGCCAGCAGCAATCGTCCGGGAGTGTTCGAGACCCAGTACTTC

d_gene: .
abundance: few
v_gene: TRBV7-2
j_gene: TRBJ1-1
CDR3aa: CASSLHRQEAFF
CDR3nt: TGTGCCAGCAGCCTGCATAGACAGGAAGCTTTCTTT

d_gene: .
abundance: many
v_gene: TRBV13
j_gene: TRBJ2-4
CDR3aa: CASSRTWGIQYF
CDR3nt: TGTGCCAGCAGCCGAACGTGGGGCATTCAGTACTTC

d_gene: TRBD1
abundance: many
v_gene: TRBV11-2
j_gene: TRBJ2-2
CDR3aa: CASRDLTGITGELFF
CDR3nt: TGTGCCAGTAGGGACCTGACAGGGATCACCGGGGAGCTGTTTTTT

d_gene: TRBD2
abundance: many
v_gene: TRBV5-1
j_gene: TRBJ2-1
CDR3aa: CASSPGTSRHEQFF
CDR3nt: TGCGCCAGCAGCCCCGGGACTAGTAGGCATGAGCAGTTCTTC